This T cell receptor (beta chain) was obtained from a study of patients and donors after allogeneic stem cell transplantation. V lost 2 bases and J lost 0, with 10 bases in between. The CDR3 has 15 amino acids. Germline-derived CDR1 and CDR2 are SGHTA and FQGTGA. In TCRdb, the RT-PCR reads were re-called with MiXCR into one record per CDR3 protein. Of almost 90,000 distinct CDR3 sequences listed, around 5% are singletons. Sequencing was done on a sample of blood, either unsorted or a sorted T cell fraction (not recorded which). J is TRBJ1-1 and V is TRBV7-3; unclear D gene. This TCR was sampled from a human donor who was either an allogeneic HSCT recipient or a stem cell or donor lymphocyte infusion donor (not recorded which). It is not recorded whose cells these are; they may come from a transplant donor. CDR3 bases: TGTGCCAGCAGCTTATCTAGAGAGTTGAACACTGAAGCTTTCTTT. This sequence encodes CASSLSRELNTEAFF.